This T cell receptor beta chain was identified during a study of CD8+ T cells in alopecia areata (dated by TCRdb to 2016 to 2018). About the investigation overall: The treated patients, all with moderate-to-severe alopecia areata, were enrolled in an open-label pilot trial of oral tofacitinib given at 5 to 10 mg twice daily. Tofacitinib was administered for 6 to 18 months, and 6 months of follow-up off drug were then conducted to assess delayed response and recurrence. The study used high-throughput TCRbeta sequencing to examine T cell clonal expansion in alopecia areata, in both the C3H/HeJ mouse model and human patients. In humans, TCRbeta sequencing was performed on scalp tissue and on sorted CD4+ and CD8+ peripheral blood T cells from healthy controls and from patients with patchy or totalis/universalis alopecia areata. Biopsies were taken from tofacitinib-treated patients at baseline and at 4 and 24 weeks of treatment, and a later scalp biopsy was taken in several of the tofacitinib-treated patients. Clonality in the scalp was compared among normal scalp (n=4), patchy alopecia areata scalp (n=8), and alopecia totalis/universalis scalp (n=8). RNA was obtained with the PAXgene miRNA kit for fixed scalp, the miRNeasy kit for PBMCs, and the RNeasy kit for mouse skin. Amplification of TCRbeta CDR3 regions was done by immunoSEQ multiplex PCR using 35 Vbeta forward primers and 13 Jbeta reverse primers. The paper's findings and limits, for the study overall: Higher clonality and more expanded CD8+ clones were observed in lesional scalp than in normal scalp, particularly in alopecia totalis/universalis, a finding suggestive of antigenic drive. Scalp TCR repertoire analysis is complicated because resident alphabeta T cells in normal human skin are also sequenced, whereas mouse skin is dominated by gammadelta T cells. Compared with mice, TCR sequences shared between patients were less clear, possibly partly because of HLA diversity across the patient population.

V trim: 9 bases; J trim: 0 bases; unmatched bases: 3. CDR1 and CDR2 were assigned from the germline V gene (reference sequence) as LNHDA and SQIVND. The CDR3 covers 14 residues, taking in both the cysteine and the phenylalanine. Only the CDR3 DNA is retained, 42 bases long and in frame from the first base. This clone was detected a few times. The antigen it recognizes is unknown. Qualities for individual bases were not recorded, and no much larger clone is one base off. Lesional scalp punch biopsies and peripheral blood were obtained from alopecia areata patients. Scalp biopsies from humans were placed right away in PAXgene tissue containers for fixation. To prepare the library, the immunoSEQ multiplex PCR assay was applied. For TCR sequencing, RNA was extracted from every sample and reverse transcribed into cDNA to serve as template. First-strand cDNA was synthesized with SuperScript III using a 2:1 mix of oligo-dT and random hexamers. Amplification bias was assessed with a synthetic immune receptor repertoire, and residual bias was removed computationally. The paper's processing steps were these. After raw reads were preprocessed to remove errors, the CDR3 was defined following IMGT conventions as running from the conserved cysteine to phenylalanine. Clonality was computed as 1 minus the Shannon entropy, with the entropy normalized by log2 of the number of productive unique TCRs. Whether each scalp clone was CD4 or CD8 was inferred by checking scalp TCRbeta sequences against the CD4 and CD8 repertoires from sorted blood. In its TCRdb copy, this immuneACCESS table keeps in-frame sequences only and misses some clones. Where compared with another copy, unresolved V genes explain less than half of these, and the others have no known cause. V, J and clone size are taken as reported in that table, and D and trimming were inferred from the DNA itself. The sample table records approximately 12,000 clones; approximately 60% of these occur just once. The ten most abundant clones make up about 14% of the sample.

The chain is made from TRBV19 and TRBJ2-2, and 8 junctional nucleotides match TRBD1. Sequenced input: skin. This sequence originates from a human donor with alopecia areata. The CDR3: CASWTGTNTGELFF. The bases read TGTGCCAGCTGGACAGGGACGAACACCGGGGAGCTGTTTTTT.